A selection of T cell receptor beta chains follows, all from one sample in a study of cytomegalovirus exposure and HLA in healthy donors. Libraries were prepared by immunoSEQ multiplex PCR; TCRdb keeps only in-frame clonotypes and omits some of them. The data show around 100,000 clones, with about 75% seen just once and less than 5% held by the top ten. Sequencing was carried out using PBMCs. Receptors were obtained from a woman aged 18-29 years in good health and CMV-seropositive. The CDR3 runs from the conserved cysteine through the conserved F or W. A D gene is named only where the DNA matches it firmly. Not all rows give a size; the values are once, few, many and, for expanded clones, a class.

d_gene: -; abundance: -; v_gene: TRBV4-2; j_gene: TRBJ2-5; CDR3nt: TGTGCCAGCAGCCAAGGTCGGACAGCACAAGAGACCCAGTACTTC; CDR3aa: CASSQGRTAQETQYF
d_gene: -; abundance: -; v_gene: TRBV18; j_gene: TRBJ2-2; CDR3nt: TGTGCCAGCTCACTAACACTAGGAGGGCCCGGGGAGCTGTTTTTT; CDR3aa: CASSLTLGGPGELFF
d_gene: -; abundance: -; v_gene: TRBV6-6; j_gene: TRBJ2-7; CDR3nt: TGTGCCAGCAGGACGACGCAGGGGCTTGGCGAGCAGTACTTC; CDR3aa: CASRTTQGLGEQYF
d_gene: TRBD1; abundance: -; v_gene: TRBV30; j_gene: TRBJ1-2; CDR3nt: TGTGCCTGGAGCCTCCACCGGGACAGGGCTCCGTGGGTCTATGGCTACACCTTC; CDR3aa: CAWSLHRDRAPWVYGYTF
d_gene: -; abundance: -; v_gene: TRBV7-2; j_gene: TRBJ2-5; CDR3nt: TGTGCCAGCAGCTTAGTTTCTGCGACAGAAGAGACCCAGTACTTC; CDR3aa: CASSLVSATEETQYF
d_gene: -; abundance: -; v_gene: TRBV27; j_gene: TRBJ1-1; CDR3nt: TGTGCCAGCAGTTTAATGACAGACACTGAAGCTTTCTTT; CDR3aa: CASSLMTDTEAFF
d_gene: -; abundance: -; v_gene: TRBV27; j_gene: TRBJ2-1; CDR3nt: TGTGCCAGCAGGAGACAGGGAGGATTTAATGAGCAGTTCTTC; CDR3aa: CASRRQGGFNEQFF
d_gene: TRBD1; abundance: -; v_gene: TRBV7-9; j_gene: TRBJ2-7; CDR3nt: TGTGCCAGCAGCTTACCCGACAGGGTCTACGAGCAGTACTTC; CDR3aa: CASSLPDRVYEQYF
d_gene: TRBD1; abundance: once; v_gene: TRBV7-2; j_gene: TRBJ1-1; CDR3nt: TGTGCCAGCAGCTTCGGGACAGGTCACACTGAAGCTTTCTTT; CDR3aa: CASSFGTGHTEAFF
d_gene: TRBD2; abundance: few; v_gene: TRBV15; j_gene: TRBJ2-7; CDR3nt: TGTGCCACCAGGAGGACTAGCGGGACCTACGAGCAGTACTTC; CDR3aa: CATRRTSGTYEQYF
d_gene: -; abundance: once; v_gene: TRBV7-2; j_gene: TRBJ2-3; CDR3nt: TGTGCCACCTCCCGGGTAGTCAGCACAGATACGCAGTATTTT; CDR3aa: CATSRVVSTDTQYF
d_gene: -; abundance: -; v_gene: TRBV28; j_gene: TRBJ2-7; CDR3nt: TGTGCCAGCAGTTTACAGGGATACGAGCAGTACTTC; CDR3aa: CASSLQGYEQYF
d_gene: -; abundance: -; v_gene: TRBV5-1; j_gene: TRBJ2-3; CDR3nt: TGCGCCAGCAGCTTGGGCTGGGGGCTAGCGGACACAGATACGCAGTATTTT; CDR3aa: CASSLGWGLADTDTQYF
d_gene: TRBD2; abundance: -; v_gene: TRBV15; j_gene: TRBJ2-2; CDR3nt: TGTGCCACCAGCAGAGAGCGCGCGGGAGGGCGGTCCGGGGAGCTGTTTTTT; CDR3aa: CATSRERAGGRSGELFF